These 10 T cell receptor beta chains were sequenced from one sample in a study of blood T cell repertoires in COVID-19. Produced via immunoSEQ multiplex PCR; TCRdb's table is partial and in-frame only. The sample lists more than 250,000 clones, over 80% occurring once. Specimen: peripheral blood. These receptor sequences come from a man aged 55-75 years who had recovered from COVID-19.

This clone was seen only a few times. The DNA for the CDR3 is TGTGCCATCAGTGAAGCCGTCGAGCAGTACTTC. This encodes CAISEAVEQYF. The chain recombines TRBV10-3 with TRBJ2-7; D is uncertain. V was shortened by 3 bases and J by 6 bases, with 6 bases between the two germline ends. CDR1 and CDR2 (germline): ENHRY, SYGVKD. This CDR3 has 11 residues.

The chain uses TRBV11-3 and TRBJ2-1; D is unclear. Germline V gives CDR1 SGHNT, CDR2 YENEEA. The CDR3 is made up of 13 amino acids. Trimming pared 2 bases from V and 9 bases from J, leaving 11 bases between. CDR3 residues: CASSLPPSPEQFF. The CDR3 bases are TGTGCCAGCAGCTTACCCCCTAGTCCTGAGCAGTTCTTC.

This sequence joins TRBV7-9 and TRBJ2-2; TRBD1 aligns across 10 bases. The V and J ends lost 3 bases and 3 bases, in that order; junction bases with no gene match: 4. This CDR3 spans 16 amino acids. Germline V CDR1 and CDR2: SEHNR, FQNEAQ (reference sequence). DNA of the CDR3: TGTGCCAGCAGCTTCTGGGGGACAGGGGACACCGGGGAGCTGTTTTTT. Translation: CASSFWGTGDTGELFF.

The CDR3 is CASSGERGGDTDTQYF. The CDR3 DNA sequence: TGTGCCAGCAGCGGAGAGCGGGGGGGCGACACAGATACGCAGTATTTT. This chain connects TRBV5-6 to TRBJ2-3; 10 bases line up with TRBD2. Germline CDR1 and CDR2: SGHDT and YYEEEE. Trimming at V came to 4 bases and at J to 2 bases, leaving 7 bases not matched to a gene. The CDR3 is 16 residues long.

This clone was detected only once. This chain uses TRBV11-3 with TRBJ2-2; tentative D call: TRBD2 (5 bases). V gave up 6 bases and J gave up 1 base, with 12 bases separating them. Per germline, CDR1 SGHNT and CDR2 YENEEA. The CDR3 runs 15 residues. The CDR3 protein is CASSSIGVNTGELFF. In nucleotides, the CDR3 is TGTGCCAGCAGTTCGATCGGGGTGAACACCGGGGAGCTGTTTTTT.

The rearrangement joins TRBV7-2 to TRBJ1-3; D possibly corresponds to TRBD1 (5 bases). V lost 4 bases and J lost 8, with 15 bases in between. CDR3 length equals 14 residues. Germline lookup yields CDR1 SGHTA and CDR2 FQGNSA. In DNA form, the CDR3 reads TGTGCCAGCAGCTCTCGGGCAGGGATCGACACCATATATTTT. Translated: CASSSRAGIDTIYF.

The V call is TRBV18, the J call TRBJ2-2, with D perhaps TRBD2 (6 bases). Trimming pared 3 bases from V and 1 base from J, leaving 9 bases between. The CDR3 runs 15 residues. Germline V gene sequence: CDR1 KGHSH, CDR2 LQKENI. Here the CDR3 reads CASSPGRGNTGELFF. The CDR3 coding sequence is TGTGCCAGCTCACCGGGGCGGGGGAACACCGGGGAGCTGTTTTTT. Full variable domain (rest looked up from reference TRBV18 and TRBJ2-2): NAGVMQNPRHLVRRRGQEARLRCSPMKGHSHVYWYRQLPEEGLKFMVYLQKENIIDESGMPKERFSAEFPKEGPSILRIQQVVRGDSAAYFCASSPGRGNTGELFFGEGSRLTVL.

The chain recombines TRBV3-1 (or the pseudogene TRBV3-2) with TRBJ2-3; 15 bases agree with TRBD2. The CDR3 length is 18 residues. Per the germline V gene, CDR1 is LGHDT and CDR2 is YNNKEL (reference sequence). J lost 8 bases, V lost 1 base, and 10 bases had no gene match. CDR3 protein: CASSQGPGLAGGRGTQYF. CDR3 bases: TGTGCCAGCAGCCAAGGCCCTGGACTAGCGGGAGGGCGTGGTACGCAGTATTTT.

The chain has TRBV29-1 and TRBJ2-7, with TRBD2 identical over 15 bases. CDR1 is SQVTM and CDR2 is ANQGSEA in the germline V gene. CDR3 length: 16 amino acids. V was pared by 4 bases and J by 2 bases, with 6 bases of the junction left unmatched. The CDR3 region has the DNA TGCAGCGTTGGTGGACTAGCGGGAGGGCCGACCTACGAGCAGTACTTC. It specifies CSVGGLAGGPTYEQYF.

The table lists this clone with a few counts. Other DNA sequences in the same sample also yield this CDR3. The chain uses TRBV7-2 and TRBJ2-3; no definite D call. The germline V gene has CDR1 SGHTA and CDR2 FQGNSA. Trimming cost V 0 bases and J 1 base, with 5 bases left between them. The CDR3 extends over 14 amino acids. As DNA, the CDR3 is TGTGCCAGCAGCTTAGCACTTCGCACAGATACGCAGTATTTT. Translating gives CASSLALRTDTQYF.